This TCR beta chain originates from a study of technical replicates of blood from a handful of donors. CDR3 length equals 14 residues. V lost 5 bases to trimming and J lost 9 bases; unmatched junction nucleotides: 8. Germline CDR1 reads SQVTM; CDR2 reads ANQGSEA. Assay used: immunoSEQ multiplex PCR; TCRdb lists only in-frame clones, some missing. The sample shows 55,000 to 65,000 clones, approximately 86% of them seen only once. The sample taken for sequencing was PBMCs. This clonotype was obtained from a human donor in good health. Some clones in this sample may be carry-over from other donors' samples. The chain carries TRBV29-1 and TRBJ2-1; 12 nucleotides agree with TRBD1. The CDR3 protein is CSVSRDRGLGEQFF. The CDR3 DNA sequence: TGCAGCGTTTCTAGGGACAGGGGGCTTGGTGAGCAGTTCTTC.